Presented here are 5 T cell receptor beta chains from one specimen sequenced in a study of shared clonotypes between healthy human individuals. Sequencing used immunoSEQ multiplex PCR; TCRdb keeps in-frame clones, though not all of them. The sample lists about 2.4 million clones, 90% to 95% seen once, with about 0.38% in the top ten. Sequenced material: naive CD4+ T cells from PBMCs. The subset denotes: CD45RA+ positively selected. These receptors were taken from a man between 18 and 35 years old in good health. Some clones in this sample may be carry-over from other donors' samples.

The chain recombines TRBV28 with TRBJ1-1; 10 bases are a match to TRBD1. V was clipped by 6 bases and J by 10 bases; unmatched bases: 8. The CDR3 is 13 amino acids. The V gene's germline CDR1 is MDHEN and CDR2 SYDVKM. The CDR3 sequence is CASSRGTGEGAFF. In DNA, the CDR3 is TGTGCCAGCAGCCGAGGGACAGGGGAGGGAGCTTTCTTT.

This clone has a single count. V usage is TRBV6-1 and J usage is TRBJ2-7; the D gene is possibly TRBD2 (5 bases). This CDR3 is built from 14 residues. Trimming pared 6 bases from V and 6 bases from J, leaving 18 bases between. The germline V gene has CDR1 MNHNS and CDR2 SASEGT. The CDR3 region has the DNA TGTGCCAGCAGGAACCCCGGGATACCGGGCGAGCAGTACTTC. Its translation is CASRNPGIPGEQYF.

The gene calls are TRBV9 and TRBJ2-2; D uncertain. Trimming removed 0 bases from V and 5 bases from J, with 11 bases in between. Germline CDR1 SGDLS, CDR2 YYNGEE. This CDR3 comprises 15 residues. The DNA for the CDR3 is TGTGCCAGCAGCGTAGAAGGAACACGGACCGGGGAGCTGTTTTTT. It specifies CASSVEGTRTGELFF.

This rearrangement joins TRBV29-1 to TRBJ2-5; tentative D call: TRBD2 (5 bases). This CDR3 is 12 amino acids long. Germline loops: CDR1 SQVTM, CDR2 ANQGSEA. V was pared by 7 bases and J by 4 bases, with 13 bases between. The chain's CDR3 is CSAPSGRETQYF. The CDR3, as DNA: TGCAGCGCCCCATCGGGGAGAGAGACCCAGTACTTC.

The gene calls are TRBV5-1 and TRBJ2-7; D perhaps matches TRBD1 (6 bases). Germline V gene sequence: CDR1 SGHRS, CDR2 YFSETQ. The CDR3 loop spans 14 amino acids. The V end was cut by 5 bases, the J end by 0 bases, with 12 bases between. CDR3 nucleotide sequence: TGCGCCAGCAGGATTACAGGGTCCTCCTACGAGCAGTACTTC. Translating it yields CASRITGSSYEQYF.